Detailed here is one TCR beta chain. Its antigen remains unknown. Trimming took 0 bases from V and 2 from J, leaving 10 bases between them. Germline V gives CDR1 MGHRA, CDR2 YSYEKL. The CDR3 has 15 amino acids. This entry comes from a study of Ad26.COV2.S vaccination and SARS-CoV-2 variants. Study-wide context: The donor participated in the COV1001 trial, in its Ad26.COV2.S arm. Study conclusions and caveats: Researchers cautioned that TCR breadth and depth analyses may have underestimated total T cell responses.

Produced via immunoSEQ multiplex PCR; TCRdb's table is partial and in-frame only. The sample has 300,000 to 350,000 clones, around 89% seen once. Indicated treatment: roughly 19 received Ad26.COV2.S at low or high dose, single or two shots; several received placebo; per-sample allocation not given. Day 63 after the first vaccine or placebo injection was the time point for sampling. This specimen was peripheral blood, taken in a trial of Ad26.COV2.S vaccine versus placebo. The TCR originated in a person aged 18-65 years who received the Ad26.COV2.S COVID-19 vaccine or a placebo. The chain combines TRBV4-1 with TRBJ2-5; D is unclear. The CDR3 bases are TGCGCCAGCAGCCAAGAGTCCAGGTTTCAAGAGACCCAGTACTTC. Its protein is CASSQESRFQETQYF.